This TCR beta chain was retrieved from a study of immune cell composition in non-small cell lung cancer (dated by TCRdb to the late 2010s). Regarding the research as a whole: Histologic subtype, mostly lung adenocarcinoma or squamous cell carcinoma, was determined with H&E together with p63, CK5, Napsin A and TTF-1 immunohistochemistry. TCR-beta sequencing from Adaptive Biotechnologies was done on approximately 32 paired sets of NSCLC tumour and non-adjacent lung specimens and on about two dozen tumour-only specimens. Supplementary cohort #1 consisted of more than 8 lung adenocarcinoma cases with paired tumour/lung TCR-beta sequencing and with TIL populations generated to assess tumour reactivity. A few tumour specimens that had TCR-beta data belonged to rare histological subtypes and were left out of the subtype comparisons. Results and caveats for the whole study, not just this receptor: Tumour-associated clones >0.5% were found in nearly half of NSCLC cases, namely in about 30% of adenocarcinomas versus 60% to 85% of squamous carcinomas. The reactivity cohort included only 10 cases, and whether tumour-reactive clones share sequences with the dominant in vivo tumour-associated clones was not shown. No significant correlation was found between tumour TCR-beta clonality and smoking pack-years. Across around 10 adenocarcinoma cases, TIL tumour reactivity correlated strongly with maximal tumour-associated clone frequency but not with overall clonality.

TCR-beta CDR3 regions were amplified from genomic DNA by a two-step multiplex PCR, with the second step adding Illumina-compatible adaptors. TCR-beta immunosequencing was performed on an Illumina platform as a commercial immunoSEQ service. As for how the authors treated the data: Repertoires were summarised by productive clonality and by Top 10 Clones, defined as the percentage of T-cell templates derived from the ten most frequent sequences. Values of productive clonality ranged from 0 to 1, with a monoclonal population indicated by a value of 1. Sequences comprising at least 0.1% of tumour T-cell templates but absent from matched non-adjacent lung were defined as tumour-associated clones and were identified via log10 scatter plots. Student's t-tests were used for two-group comparisons, ANOVA was used for stages, and linear regression was used for relationships, with analyses conducted in GraphPad Prism7 and R. The table comes from immuneACCESS by way of TCRdb, which keeps in-frame sequences with V and J called. Part of the clones is missing from these tables; in studies checked, under half for an unresolved V gene and the rest for unknown reasons. V, J and clone size reflect that table, while D and trimming were determined from the DNA. The sample contains about 5,900 clones, about 90% of them found a single time. The biggest ten clones account for 6.4% of the sample.

Normal lung samples came from the same patient and consisted of non-adjacent lung tissue collected as far from the tumour as possible, at a distance of at least 3 cm. From frozen aliquots of unsorted single-cell suspensions, genomic DNA was isolated using the QIAamp DNA kit. Tissues were received within 2 hours of resection and processed immediately into single-cell suspensions. Tissue was broken up mechanically, digested enzymatically with DNase I, collagenase I and hyaluronidase for 30 minutes at 37 degrees C, and then filtered and RBC-lysed. As to this clone: The antigen this receptor binds is unknown. There are no base qualities to consult, and no much larger clone falls within one base.

This clonotype originated in a human donor with non-small cell lung cancer. The sample taken for sequencing was non-adjacent lung tissue.

The CDR3 has the sequence CASSQDWQGPGTYF. The DNA reads as follows: TGTGCCAGCAGCCAAGATTGGCAGGGCCCGGGTACGTACTTC. The chain joins TRBV4-2 to TRBJ2-7; D gene: possibly TRBD1, on 5 matching bases. CDR1 LGHNA and CDR2 YNFKEQ were looked up in the germline V gene. V gives up 0 bases and J gives up 12 bases, and the segment between their germline ends measures 18 bases. Measured from the cysteine to the phenylalanine, the CDR3 is 14 residues long. Only the CDR3 portion is preserved as DNA: 42 bases, with reading frame beginning at the first base.